These T cell receptor beta chains were read from a single sample in a study of blood T cells in healthy people across ages. Via MiXCR, TCRdb re-called the 5' RACE reads, giving one row per CDR3 protein. The data contain 650,000 to 1,000,000 distinct CDR3 sequences, about 42% of them singletons. Sequencing used blood. The source is a man at least 80 years old in good health. Both conserved end residues are part of each CDR3. The D gene is left open where the match is weak. Clone size appears in some rows only: once, few, many, or a class for an expanded clone.

D gene | clone size | J gene | V gene | CDR3 DNA | CDR3 protein
. | . | TRBJ2-3 | TRBV29-1 | TGCAGCGTTGTTTGGGAAACAGATACGCAGTATTTT | CSVVWETDTQYF
. | . | TRBJ1-6 | TRBV3-1 | TGTGCCAGCAGCCAACTGGAGGACTCACCCCTCCACTTT | CASSQLEDSPLHF
. | . | TRBJ2-1 | TRBV25-1 | TGTGCCAGCATCCCGCAGGAGGGAGGGGGCCAGGAGCAGTTCTTC | CASIPQEGGGQEQFF
TRBD2 | few | TRBJ2-1 | TRBV9 | TGTGCCAGCAGCGTAGCGGGCGGGAGGGCCGTCAATGAGCAGTTCTTC | CASSVAGGRAVNEQFF
TRBD1 | . | TRBJ2-5 | TRBV2 | TGTGCCAGCCCAGCCCCTGGACAGGGGGCGCGTGAGACCCAGTACTTC | CASPAPGQGARETQYF
. | few | TRBJ2-1 | TRBV27 | TGTGCCAGCGGGGCGGTGGACAATGAGCAGTTCTTC | CASGAVDNEQFF
TRBD1 | . | TRBJ2-6 | TRBV27 | TGTGCCAGCAGTACAGACAGGGTTACCTCTGGGGCCAACGTCCTGACTTTC | CASSTDRVTSGANVLTF
. | . | TRBJ2-3 | TRBV12-3/TRBV12-4 | TGTGCCAGCAGTTTCGATGGGACTAGCACAGATACGCAGTATTTT | CASSFDGTSTDTQYF
. | . | TRBJ2-5 | TRBV3-1 | TGTGCCAGCAGCCAAAACCAGGGACTCGGAGAGACCCAGTACTTC | CASSQNQGLGETQYF
. | many | TRBJ2-1 | TRBV20-1 | TGCAGTGCACCGGAGACCCAGAGCTCCTACAATGAGCAGTTCTTC | CSAPETQSSYNEQFF
. | . | TRBJ2-1 | TRBV20-1 | TGCAGTGCCCCCCTTTCGACAGGCTACGAGCAGTTCTTC | CSAPLSTGYEQFF
TRBD1 | few | TRBJ2-7 | TRBV3-1 | TGTGCCAGCAGCCAAGATCCTACAGGGGTGGACGAGCAGTACTTC | CASSQDPTGVDEQYF
. | many | TRBJ2-7 | TRBV7-9 | TGTGCCAGCAGCTTATTGCCCCACATGGCCGAGCAGTACTTC | CASSLLPHMAEQYF
TRBD2 | . | TRBJ2-1 | TRBV19 | TGTGCCAGTAGTATAAACGCGGGGGGTAGGAATGAGCAGTTCTTC | CASSINAGGRNEQFF
TRBD2 | . | TRBJ2-7 | TRBV12-3/TRBV12-4 | TGTGCCAGCACCCTTAGGGGGTCTAGCGGGAGGTACGAGCAGTACTTC | CASTLRGSSGRYEQYF
. | . | TRBJ1-4 | TRBV6-6 | TGTGCCAGCAGACGTAATGAAAAACTGTTTTTT | CASRRNEKLFF
. | few | TRBJ2-5 | TRBV6-5 | TGTGCCAGCAGGCACCAAGAGACCCAGTACTTC | CASRHQETQYF
. | . | TRBJ2-5 | TRBV12-3/TRBV12-4 | TGTGCCAGCAGTGTTTCACAGGGAGAGACCCAGTACTTC | CASSVSQGETQYF
. | . | TRBJ2-1 | TRBV12-3/TRBV12-4 | . | CASSFSGQGNEQFF